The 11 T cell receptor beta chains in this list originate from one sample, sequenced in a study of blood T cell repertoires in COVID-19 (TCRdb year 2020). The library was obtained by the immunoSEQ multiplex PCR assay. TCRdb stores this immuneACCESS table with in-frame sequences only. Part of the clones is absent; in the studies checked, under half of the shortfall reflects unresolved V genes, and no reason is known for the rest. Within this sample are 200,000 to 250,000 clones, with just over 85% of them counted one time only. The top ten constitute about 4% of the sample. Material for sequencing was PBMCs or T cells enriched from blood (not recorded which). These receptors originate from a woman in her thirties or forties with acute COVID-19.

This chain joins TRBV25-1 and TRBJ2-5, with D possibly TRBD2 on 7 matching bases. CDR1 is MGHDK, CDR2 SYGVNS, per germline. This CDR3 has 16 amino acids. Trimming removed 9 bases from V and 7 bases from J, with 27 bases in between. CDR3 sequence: CASTKLRGGGPLTQYF. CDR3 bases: TGTGCCAGTACTAAGCTCAGAGGGGGAGGGCCTCTGACCCAGTACTTC.

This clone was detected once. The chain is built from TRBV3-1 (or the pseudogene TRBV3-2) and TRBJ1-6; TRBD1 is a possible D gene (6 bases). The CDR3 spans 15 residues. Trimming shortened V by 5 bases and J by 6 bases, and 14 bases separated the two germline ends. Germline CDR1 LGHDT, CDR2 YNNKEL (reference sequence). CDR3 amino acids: CASSYRTAINSPLHF. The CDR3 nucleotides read TGTGCCAGCAGCTATAGGACAGCAATTAATTCACCCCTCCACTTT.

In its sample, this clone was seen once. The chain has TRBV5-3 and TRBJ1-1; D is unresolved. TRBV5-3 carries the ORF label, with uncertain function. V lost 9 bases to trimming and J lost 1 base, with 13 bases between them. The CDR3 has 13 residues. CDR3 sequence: CANFRIGNTEAFF. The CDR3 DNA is TGTGCCAACTTCCGTATCGGGAACACTGAAGCTTTCTTT.

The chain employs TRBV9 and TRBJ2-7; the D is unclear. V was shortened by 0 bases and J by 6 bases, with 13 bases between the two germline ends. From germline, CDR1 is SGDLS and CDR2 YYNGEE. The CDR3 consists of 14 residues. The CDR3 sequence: CASSVATPACEQYV. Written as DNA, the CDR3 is TGTGCCAGCAGCGTAGCTACCCCAGCGTGCGAGCAGTACGTC.

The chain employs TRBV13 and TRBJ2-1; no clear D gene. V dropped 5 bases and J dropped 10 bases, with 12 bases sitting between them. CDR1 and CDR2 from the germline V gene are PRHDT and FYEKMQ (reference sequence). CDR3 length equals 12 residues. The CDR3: CASSPPLGEQFF. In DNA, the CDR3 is TGTGCCAGCAGCCCCCCCCTGGGCGAGCAGTTCTTC.

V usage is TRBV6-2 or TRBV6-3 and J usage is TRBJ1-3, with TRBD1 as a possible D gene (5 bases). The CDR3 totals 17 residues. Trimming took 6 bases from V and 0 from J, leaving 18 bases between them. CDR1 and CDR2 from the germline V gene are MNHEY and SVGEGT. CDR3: CASSSRKGLLSGNTIYF. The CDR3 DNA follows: TGTGCCAGCAGCTCGAGGAAGGGGCTACTCTCTGGAAACACCATATATTTT.

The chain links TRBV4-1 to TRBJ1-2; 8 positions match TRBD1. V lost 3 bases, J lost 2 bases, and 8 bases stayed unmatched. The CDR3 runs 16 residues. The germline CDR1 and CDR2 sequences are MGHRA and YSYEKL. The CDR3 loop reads CASSHNPRGQNYGYTF. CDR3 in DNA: TGCGCCAGCAGCCACAACCCCAGGGGGCAAAACTATGGCTACACCTTC.

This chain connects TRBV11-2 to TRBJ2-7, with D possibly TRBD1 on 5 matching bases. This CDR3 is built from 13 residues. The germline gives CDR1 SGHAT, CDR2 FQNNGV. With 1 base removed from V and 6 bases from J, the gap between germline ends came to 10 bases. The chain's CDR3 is CASSLVQGREQYF. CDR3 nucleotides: TGTGCCAGCAGCTTAGTGCAGGGCCGCGAGCAGTACTTC.

CDR3 coding DNA: TGTGCCAGCAGCTCAGGGGGTGTGGAAGCTTTCTTT. Amino acids: CASSSGGVEAFF. J is TRBJ1-1 and V is TRBV9; 7 bases line up with TRBD1. The V and J ends lost 4 bases and 8 bases, in that order; junction bases with no gene match: 5. CDR3 size: 12 residues. The germline V gene encodes CDR1 SGDLS and CDR2 YYNGEE.

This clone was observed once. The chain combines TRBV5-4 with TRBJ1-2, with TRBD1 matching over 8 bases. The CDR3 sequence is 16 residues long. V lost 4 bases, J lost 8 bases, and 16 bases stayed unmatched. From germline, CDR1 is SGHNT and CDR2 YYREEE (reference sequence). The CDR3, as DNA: TGTGCCAGCAGCCCCGGACAGGGAGGTCGGGTTTGGGGCTACACCTTC. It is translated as CASSPGQGGRVWGYTF.

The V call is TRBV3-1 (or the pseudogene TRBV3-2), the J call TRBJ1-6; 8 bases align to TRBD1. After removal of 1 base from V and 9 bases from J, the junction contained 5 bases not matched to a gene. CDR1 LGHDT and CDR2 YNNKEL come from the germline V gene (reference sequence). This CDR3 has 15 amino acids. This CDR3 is CASSQGGDRRSPLHF. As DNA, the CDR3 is TGTGCCAGCAGCCAAGGGGGGGACAGGCGTTCACCCCTCCACTTT.